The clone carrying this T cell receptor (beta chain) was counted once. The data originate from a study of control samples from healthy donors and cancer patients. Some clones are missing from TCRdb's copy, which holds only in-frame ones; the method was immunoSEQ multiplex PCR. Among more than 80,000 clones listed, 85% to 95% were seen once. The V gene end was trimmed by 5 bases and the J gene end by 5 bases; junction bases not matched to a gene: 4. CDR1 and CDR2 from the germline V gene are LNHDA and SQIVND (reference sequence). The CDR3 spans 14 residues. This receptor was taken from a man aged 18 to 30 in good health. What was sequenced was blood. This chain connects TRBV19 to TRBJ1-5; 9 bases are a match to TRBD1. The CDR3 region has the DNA TGTGCCAGTAGTCCCTGGACAGGGGATCAGCCCCAGCATTTT. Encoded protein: CASSPWTGDQPQHF.